Each of the 13 T cell receptor beta chains below was sequenced from the same sample in a study of Graves' ophthalmopathy and Graves' hyperthyroidism. Amplification from RNA transcripts yielded the TCR beta CDR3 regions. An opening RT-PCR round employed HTBI primers and preceded a second-round multiplex PCR. TCRdb recomputed calls from the multiplex PCR reads with MiXCR, one row per CDR3 protein. The sample lists just over 400,000 distinct CDR3 sequences; approximately 21% were seen once. What was sequenced was peripheral blood. These receptors originate from a woman aged 18-29 years with stable Graves' hyperthyroidism.

This clonotype was seen many times. V is TRBV6-5 and J is TRBJ2-2; D is perhaps TRBD2 (6 bases). V lost 0 bases and J lost 2, with 13 bases in between. The CDR3 contains 17 residues. Per the germline V gene, CDR1 is MNHEY and CDR2 is SVGAGI. The CDR3 DNA follows: TGTGCCAGCAGTTACTCAGCTAGCGACCTTAACACCGGGGAGCTGTTTTTT. This encodes CASSYSASDLNTGELFF.

V usage is TRBV28 and J usage is TRBJ2-5; possible D gene TRBD1, 6 bases. CDR1 is MDHEN, CDR2 SYDVKM, per germline. The CDR3 loop spans 15 amino acids. Deletions cut 5 bases from V and 5 bases from J, with 18 bases between. The CDR3 loop reads CASSPPRGFGETQYF. CDR3 in DNA: TGTGCCAGCAGTCCCCCCAGGGGCTTCGGTGAGACCCAGTACTTC.

This clonotype was detected many times. J is TRBJ1-1 and V is TRBV6-5; no definite D call. CDR1 and CDR2 (germline): MNHEY, SVGAGI. CDR3 length equals 14 residues. V lost 6 bases, J lost 0 bases, and 11 bases lay in between. CDR3 region: CASRRGSMNTEAFF. The DNA for the CDR3 is TGTGCCAGCAGGCGGGGTAGCATGAACACTGAAGCTTTCTTT.

Ten or more counts support this clonotype. The rearrangement links TRBV9 to TRBJ2-2, with 10 bases identical to TRBD2. Germline lookup yields CDR1 SGDLS and CDR2 YYNGEE. The ends lost 3 bases at V and 1 base at J; junction bases unmatched: 6. The CDR3 totals 17 residues. CDR3 nucleotides: TGTGCCAGCAGCGGGCCGGGACTAGCGTTGAACACCGGGGAGCTGTTTTTT. It translates to CASSGPGLALNTGELFF.

This clonotype was seen ten or more times. The V gene is TRBV7-2, the J gene TRBJ1-2, with TRBD1 matching over 12 bases. Germline CDR1 reads SGHTA; CDR2 reads FQGNSA. The CDR3 loop spans 16 amino acids. V trimming: 5 bases; J trimming: 8 bases; junction bases outside the gene matches: 12. The CDR3: CASSPAPGQGAIGYTF. In DNA form, the CDR3 reads TGTGCCAGCAGCCCCGCTCCGGGACAGGGGGCTATCGGCTACACCTTC.

This clonotype has at least ten counts. The J gene is TRBJ2-7, the V gene TRBV12-3 or TRBV12-4; D uncertain. The CDR3 length is 11 residues. With 8 bases removed from V and 6 bases from J, the gap between germline ends came to 11 bases. CDR3 sequence reads: CASGLGGEQYF. The CDR3, as DNA: TGTGCCAGCGGGTTGGGCGGCGAGCAGTACTTC.

This clonotype was picked up many times. This chain uses TRBV2 with TRBJ2-7; D gene ambiguous. With 6 bases removed from V and 4 bases from J, the gap between germline ends came to 4 bases. Per the germline V gene, CDR1 is SNHLY and CDR2 is FYNNEI. The CDR3 runs to 10 residues. In DNA, the CDR3 is TGTGCCAGCAGGCCTTACGAGCAGTACTTC. Amino acid sequence: CASRPYEQYF.

This clonotype was seen repeatedly, ten times or more. V and J are TRBV19 and TRBJ1-1, with D possibly being TRBD1 (5 bases). Germline CDR1 reads LNHDA; CDR2 reads SQIVND (reference sequence). The CDR3 consists of 13 residues. V gave up 9 bases and J gave up 5 bases, with 16 bases separating them. In nucleotides, the CDR3 is TGTGCCAGCGACTGGGGGGGTCGGACTGAAGCTTTCTTT. Amino acid sequence: CASDWGGRTEAFF.

This clonotype was recorded many times. The rearrangement links TRBV25-1 to TRBJ2-5, with 10 nucleotides matching TRBD2. The germline gives CDR1 MGHDK, CDR2 SYGVNS. Losses at the gene ends were 3 bases for V and 4 bases for J; bases not matched to a gene: 26. CDR3 length: 22 residues. CDR3 coding DNA: TGTGCCAGCAGTGACAGGGGCTCCGAGAACCGACTAGCGGGTCCTCACTTAGAGACCCAGTACTTC. It yields the protein CASSDRGSENRLAGPHLETQYF.

The chain carries TRBV12-3 or TRBV12-4 and TRBJ2-7, with D possibly being TRBD1 or TRBD2 (6 bases each). CDR3 length equals 12 residues. Deletions cut 7 bases from V and 6 bases from J, with 13 bases between. The CDR3 coding sequence is TGTGCCAGCACCCAGGGGCGGGGCGAGCAGTACTTC. As protein: CASTQGRGEQYF.

This clonotype was seen at least ten times. The V gene is TRBV6-2 or TRBV6-3, the J gene TRBJ1-1; D not resolved. The germline V and J ends were trimmed by 0 bases and 5 bases, with 13 bases remaining between them. Per germline, CDR1 MNHEY and CDR2 SVGEGT. This CDR3 has 15 amino acids. DNA of the CDR3: TGTGCCAGCAGTTACTCGATTGAGGGCAAGACTGAAGCTTTCTTT. It codes for CASSYSIEGKTEAFF.

The table lists this clonotype with many counts. This rearrangement joins TRBV29-1 to TRBJ1-2; possible D gene TRBD1, 5 bases. Germline lookup yields CDR1 SQVTM and CDR2 ANQGSEA. This CDR3 spans 13 amino acids. V was clipped by 6 bases and J by 2 bases, with 13 bases between them. In nucleotides, the CDR3 is TGCAGCGTCAAAGGGGCGGGGAACTATGGCTACACCTTC. It is translated as CSVKGAGNYGYTF.

V gene TRBV4-1 combines with J gene TRBJ2-7; 9 bases line up with TRBD2. The CDR3 is 14 residues long. Trimming at V came to 5 bases and at J to 6 bases, leaving 8 bases not matched to a gene. Per the germline V gene, CDR1 is MGHRA and CDR2 is YSYEKL. CDR3 amino acids: CASSALAGFREQYF. The CDR3 nucleotides read TGCGCCAGCAGCGCCCTAGCGGGATTTCGCGAGCAGTACTTC.